This T cell receptor (beta chain) was observed in a study of cytomegalovirus exposure and HLA in healthy donors. Trimming cost V 2 bases and J 3 bases; bases outside gene matches: 7. CDR3 length equals 16 residues. CDR1 SGHRS and CDR2 YFSETQ come from the germline V gene. This table comes from immunoSEQ multiplex PCR, and its TCRdb copy is limited to in-frame clones, with some not included. The sample includes more than 80,000 clones, roughly 96% of them seen just once. V gene TRBV5-1 combines with J gene TRBJ2-7, with 11 bases aligning to TRBD2. The source of this sequence is a woman between 18 and 29 years old in good health and CMV-seronegative. The material sequenced was PBMCs. The CDR3 loop reads CASSLGVGLAVYEQYF. In DNA, the CDR3 is TGCGCCAGCAGCTTAGGGGTGGGACTAGCGGTCTACGAGCAGTACTTC.